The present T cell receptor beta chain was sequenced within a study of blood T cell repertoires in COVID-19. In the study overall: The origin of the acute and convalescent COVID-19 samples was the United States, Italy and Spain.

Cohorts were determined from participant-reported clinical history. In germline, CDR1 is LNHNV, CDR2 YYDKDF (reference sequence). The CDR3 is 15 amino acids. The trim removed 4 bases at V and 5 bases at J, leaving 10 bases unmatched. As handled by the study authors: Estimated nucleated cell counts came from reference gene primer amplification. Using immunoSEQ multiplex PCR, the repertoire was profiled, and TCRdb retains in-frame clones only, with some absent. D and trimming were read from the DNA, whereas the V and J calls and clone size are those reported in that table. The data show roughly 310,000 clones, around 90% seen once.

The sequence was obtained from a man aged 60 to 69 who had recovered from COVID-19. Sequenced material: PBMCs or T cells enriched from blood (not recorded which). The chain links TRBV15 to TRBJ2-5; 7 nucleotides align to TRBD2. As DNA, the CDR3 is TGTGCCACCAGCACTAAGCGGGACGTTATTGAGACCCAGTACTTC. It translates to CATSTKRDVIETQYF.